What follows are 5 T cell receptor beta chains derived from one specimen sequenced in a study of early T cells in non-severe SARS-CoV-2 infection. TCRdb re-called the 5' RACE reads through MiXCR, storing one row per CDR3 protein. The table shows 75,000 to 80,000 distinct CDR3 sequences, with about a sixth occurring only once. Sequenced: whole blood. These receptors came from an adult who was a healthcare worker with PCR-confirmed SARS-CoV-2 infection or an uninfected control (not recorded which).

The chain has TRBV12-3 or TRBV12-4 and TRBJ1-2; D is undetermined. This CDR3 comprises 11 residues. V lost 2 bases and J 6 bases, leaving 4 bases between the germline ends. The CDR3 loop is CASSLKDGYTF. The CDR3 coding sequence is TGTGCCAGCAGTTTAAAGGATGGCTACACCTTC.

Turning to this clonotype: This may be a read error, as it is one base from a much larger clone. The chain employs TRBV6-6 and TRBJ2-7; TRBD1 is a possible D gene (5 bases). The V gene lost 6 bases and the J gene lost 2 bases, with 14 bases spanning the gap. The germline V gene encodes CDR1 MNHNY and CDR2 SVGAGI (reference sequence). The CDR3 is 14 residues long. The CDR3 DNA is TGTGCCAGCAGGCCCACGGCAGGGCCCTACGAGCAGTACTTC. It encodes CASRPTAGPYEQYF.

In this sample, this clonotype turned up a few times. The chain joins TRBV4-1 to TRBJ2-5; D not certain. There are 12 residues in the CDR3. V lost 3 bases and J 3 bases, leaving 5 bases between the germline ends. The germline gives CDR1 MGHRA, CDR2 YSYEKL. In nucleotides, the CDR3 is TGCGCCAGCAGCCACACAGAAGAGACCCAGTACTTC. Encoded protein: CASSHTEETQYF.

This chain links TRBV2 with TRBJ2-1, with D tentatively TRBD1 (6 bases). V was shortened by 0 bases and J by 8 bases, with 14 bases between the two germline ends. CDR1 SNHLY and CDR2 FYNNEI come from the germline V gene. The CDR3 is made up of 15 amino acids. CDR3 in DNA: TGTGCCAGCAGTGAAGCAGGCACCAAGGGGGATGAGCAGTTCTTC. Translating gives CASSEAGTKGDEQFF.

The V call is TRBV13, the J call TRBJ2-7; 11 nucleotides match TRBD2. Germline assignment: CDR1 PRHDT and CDR2 FYEKMQ (reference sequence). CDR3 size: 14 residues. With 5 bases clipped from V and 4 bases from J, the junction kept 4 bases outside the gene matches. This chain's CDR3 is CASSGGTSGYEQYF. DNA of the CDR3: TGTGCCAGCAGCGGCGGGACTAGCGGTTACGAGCAGTACTTC.